This T cell receptor (beta chain) was sequenced for a study of regulatory T cells in long-lasting Graves disease. Broader study findings: Accuracy may have been reduced by the small sample size.

Arm-PCR with iRepertoire HTBI primers amplified the CDR3 regions for these TCR beta libraries. TCRdb reanalysed the multiplex PCR reads using MiXCR and keeps one entry per CDR3 protein. The sample lists 360,000 or so distinct CDR3 sequences, 12% occurring once. The V and J ends lost 1 base and 5 bases, in that order; junction bases with no gene match: 14. The CDR3 covers 18 residues. Germline V lookup: CDR1 SGHTA, CDR2 FQGNSA. The table lists this clonotype with many counts. No antigen is known for it. This sample's time point: newly diagnosed GD, antithyroid drugs for less than 3 months. PBMC RNA served as the TCR library source. As a group, patients came from one endocrinology department in Xi'an, China. Another study also made use of these data, one on T cells in Graves' hyperthyroidism and ophthalmopathy. As that report states: A model of 13 V-J features distinguished ophthalmopathy from stable hyperthyroidism.

This clonotype originated in a woman under 30 with Graves disease. Sequences were derived from peripheral blood mononuclear cells (PBMCs), sampled at new diagnosis, from a patient treated with antithyroid drugs. The rearrangement joins TRBV7-2 to TRBJ2-5; 9 bases agree with TRBD1. The CDR3 loop is CASSLGGAHRGRRETQYF. Written as DNA, the CDR3 is TGTGCCAGCAGCTTAGGGGGGGCCCACAGGGGGCGGCGGGAGACCCAGTACTTC.